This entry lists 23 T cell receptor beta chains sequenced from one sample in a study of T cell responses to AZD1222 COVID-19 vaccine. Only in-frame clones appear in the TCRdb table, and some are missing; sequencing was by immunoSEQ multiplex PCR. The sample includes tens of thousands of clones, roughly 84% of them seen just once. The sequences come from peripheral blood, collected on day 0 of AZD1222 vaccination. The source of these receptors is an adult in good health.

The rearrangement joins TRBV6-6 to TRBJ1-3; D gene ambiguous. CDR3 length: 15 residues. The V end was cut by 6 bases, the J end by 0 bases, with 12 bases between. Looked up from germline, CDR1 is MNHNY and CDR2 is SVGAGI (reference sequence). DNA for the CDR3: TGTGCCAGCAGAATCGACGGGAGCTCTGGAAACACCATATATTTT. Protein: CASRIDGSSGNTIYF.

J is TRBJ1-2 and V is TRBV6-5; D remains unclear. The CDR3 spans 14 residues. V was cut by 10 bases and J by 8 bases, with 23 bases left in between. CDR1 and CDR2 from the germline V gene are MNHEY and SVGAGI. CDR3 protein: CATPWSVGVEGYTF. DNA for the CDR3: TGTGCCACTCCCTGGTCTGTCGGGGTTGAAGGCTACACCTTC.

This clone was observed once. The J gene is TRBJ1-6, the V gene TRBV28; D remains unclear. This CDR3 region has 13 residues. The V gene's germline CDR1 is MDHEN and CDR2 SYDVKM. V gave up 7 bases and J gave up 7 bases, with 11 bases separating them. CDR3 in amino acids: CASTLFRNSPLHF. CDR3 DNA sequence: TGTGCCAGCACCTTATTCCGGAATTCACCCCTCCACTTT.

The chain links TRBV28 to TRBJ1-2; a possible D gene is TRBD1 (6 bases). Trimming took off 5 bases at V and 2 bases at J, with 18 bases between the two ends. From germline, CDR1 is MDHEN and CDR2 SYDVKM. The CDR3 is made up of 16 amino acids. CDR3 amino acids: CASSKRDIYLNYGYTF. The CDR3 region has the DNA TGTGCCAGCAGTAAAAGGGACATCTACTTGAACTATGGCTACACCTTC.

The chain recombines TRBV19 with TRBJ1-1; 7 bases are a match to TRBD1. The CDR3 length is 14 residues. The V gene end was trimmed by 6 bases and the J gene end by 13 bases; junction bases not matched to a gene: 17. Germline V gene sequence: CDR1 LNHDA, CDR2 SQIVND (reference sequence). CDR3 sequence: CASSRQDRATGLFF. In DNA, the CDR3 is TGTGCCAGTAGCCGACAAGACAGGGCAACAGGGCTTTTCTTT. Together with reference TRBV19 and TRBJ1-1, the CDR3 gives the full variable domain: DGGITQSPKYLFRKEGQNVTLSCEQNLNHDAMYWYRQDPGQGLRLIYYSQIVNDFQKGDIAEGYSVSREKKESFPLTVTSAQKNPTAFYLCASSRQDRATGLFFGQGTRLTVV.

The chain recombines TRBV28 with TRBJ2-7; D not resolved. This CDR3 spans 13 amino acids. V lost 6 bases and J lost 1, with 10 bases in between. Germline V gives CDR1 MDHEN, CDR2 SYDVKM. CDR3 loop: CASRSTPSYEQYF. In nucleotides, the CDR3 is TGTGCCAGCAGATCGACTCCTTCCTACGAGCAGTACTTC.

The CDR3 nucleotides read TGTGCCAGCAGTATTCTGGGGCTAGCGGGGGGAGAAAACAGCGAGACCCAGTACTTC. This translates into CASSILGLAGGENSETQYF. The chain has TRBV28 and TRBJ2-5; 11 positions match TRBD2. J was trimmed by 5 bases and V by 5 bases; bases with no gene match: 19. The CDR3 is 19 residues long. Germline lookup yields CDR1 MDHEN and CDR2 SYDVKM.

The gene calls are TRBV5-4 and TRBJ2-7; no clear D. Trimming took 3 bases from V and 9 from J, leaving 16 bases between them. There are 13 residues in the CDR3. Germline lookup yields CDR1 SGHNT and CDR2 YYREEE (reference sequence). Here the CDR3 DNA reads TGTGCCAGCAGCTCGCCAAATGGGGTCGGGCAGTACTTC. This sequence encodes CASSSPNGVGQYF.

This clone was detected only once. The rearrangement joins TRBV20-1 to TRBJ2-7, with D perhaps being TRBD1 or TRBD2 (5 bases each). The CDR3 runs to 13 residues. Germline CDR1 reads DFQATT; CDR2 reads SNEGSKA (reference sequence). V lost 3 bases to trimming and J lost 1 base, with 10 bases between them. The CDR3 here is CSASQGDSYEQYF. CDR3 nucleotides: TGCAGTGCTAGTCAGGGAGATTCCTACGAGCAGTACTTC.

The CDR3 nucleotides read TGCAGCGTTGTTAAAGGTGCAGATACGCAGTATTTT. Translated, it gives CSVVKGADTQYF. The rearrangement links TRBV29-1 to TRBJ2-3, with D hard to call. CDR1 and CDR2 (germline): SQVTM, ANQGSEA. The V end lost 4 bases, the J end lost 4 bases, and 9 bases lay between the germline ends. The CDR3 runs to 12 residues.

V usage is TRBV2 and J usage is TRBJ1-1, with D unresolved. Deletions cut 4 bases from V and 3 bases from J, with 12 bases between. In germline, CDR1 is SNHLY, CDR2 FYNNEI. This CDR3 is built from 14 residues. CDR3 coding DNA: TGTGCCAGCAGTGTCTCGCCCCCGGACACTGAAGCTTTCTTT. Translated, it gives CASSVSPPDTEAFF.

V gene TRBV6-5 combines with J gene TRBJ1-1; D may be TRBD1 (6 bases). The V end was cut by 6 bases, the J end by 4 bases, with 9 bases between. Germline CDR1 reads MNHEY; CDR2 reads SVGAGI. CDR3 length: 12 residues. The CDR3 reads CASRQGPTEAFF. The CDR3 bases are TGTGCCAGCAGACAGGGACCCACTGAAGCTTTCTTT.

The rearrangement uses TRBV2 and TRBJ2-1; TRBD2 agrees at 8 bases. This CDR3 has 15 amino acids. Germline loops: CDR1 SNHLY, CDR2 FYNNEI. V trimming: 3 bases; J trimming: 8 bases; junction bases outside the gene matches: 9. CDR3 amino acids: CASSDIAGSWYEQFF. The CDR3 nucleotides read TGTGCCAGCAGTGATATAGCGGGGTCTTGGTATGAGCAGTTCTTC.

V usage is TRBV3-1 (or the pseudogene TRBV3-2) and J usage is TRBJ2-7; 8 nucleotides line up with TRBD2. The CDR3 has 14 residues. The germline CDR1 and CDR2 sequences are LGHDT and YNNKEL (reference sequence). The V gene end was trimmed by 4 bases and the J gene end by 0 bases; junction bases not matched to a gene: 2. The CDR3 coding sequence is TGTGCCAGCAGCCCGGGAGGGGACTCCTACGAGCAGTACTTC. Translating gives CASSPGGDSYEQYF.

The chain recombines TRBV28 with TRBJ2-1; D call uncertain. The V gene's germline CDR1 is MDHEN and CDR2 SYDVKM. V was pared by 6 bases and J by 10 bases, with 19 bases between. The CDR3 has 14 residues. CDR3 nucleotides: TGTGCCAGCAGCGTGTCGGGTTCGACCGGGGAGCAGTTCTTC. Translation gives CASSVSGSTGEQFF.

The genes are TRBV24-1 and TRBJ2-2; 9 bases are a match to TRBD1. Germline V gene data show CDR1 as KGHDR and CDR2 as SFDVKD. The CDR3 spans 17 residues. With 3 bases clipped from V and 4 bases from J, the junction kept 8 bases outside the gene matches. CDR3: CATSDRPGQGTTGELFF. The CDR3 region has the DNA TGTGCCACCAGTGATCGACCGGGACAGGGTACCACCGGGGAGCTGTTTTTT.

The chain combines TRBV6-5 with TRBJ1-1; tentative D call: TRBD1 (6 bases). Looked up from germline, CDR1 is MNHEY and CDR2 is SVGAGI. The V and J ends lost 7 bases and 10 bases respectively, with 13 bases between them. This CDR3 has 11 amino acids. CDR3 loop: CASIGGGAAFF. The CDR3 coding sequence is TGTGCCAGCATAGGGGGGGGTGCAGCTTTCTTT.

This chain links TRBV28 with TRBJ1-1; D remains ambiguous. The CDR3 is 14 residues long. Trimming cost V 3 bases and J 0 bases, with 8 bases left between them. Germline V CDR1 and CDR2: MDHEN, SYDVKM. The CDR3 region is CASSFTALNTEAFF. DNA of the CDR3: TGTGCCAGCAGTTTCACAGCCCTGAACACTGAAGCTTTCTTT.

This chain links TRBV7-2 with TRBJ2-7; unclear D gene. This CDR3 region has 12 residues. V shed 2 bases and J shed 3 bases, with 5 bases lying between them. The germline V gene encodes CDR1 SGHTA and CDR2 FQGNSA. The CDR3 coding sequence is TGTGCCAGCAGCTTATTATACTACGAGCAGTACTTC. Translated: CASSLLYYEQYF.

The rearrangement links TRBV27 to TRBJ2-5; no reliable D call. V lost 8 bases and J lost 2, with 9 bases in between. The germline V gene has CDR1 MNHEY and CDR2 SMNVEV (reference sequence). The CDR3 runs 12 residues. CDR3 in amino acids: CASGVRQETQYF. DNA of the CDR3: TGTGCCAGCGGGGTACGGCAAGAGACCCAGTACTTC.

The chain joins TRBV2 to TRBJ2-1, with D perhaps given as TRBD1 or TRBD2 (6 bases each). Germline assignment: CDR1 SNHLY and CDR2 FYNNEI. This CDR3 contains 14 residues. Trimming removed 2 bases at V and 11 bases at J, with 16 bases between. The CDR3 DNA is TGTGCCAGCAGTGAAACCCCGACCGGGGGCCAGCAGTTCTTC. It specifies CASSETPTGGQQFF.

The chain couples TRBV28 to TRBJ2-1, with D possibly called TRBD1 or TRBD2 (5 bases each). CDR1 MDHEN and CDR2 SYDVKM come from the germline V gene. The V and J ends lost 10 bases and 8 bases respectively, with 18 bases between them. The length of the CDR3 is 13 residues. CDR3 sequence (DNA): TGTGCCATCCCGGGACGGAGAGCCGATGAGCAGTTCTTC. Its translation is CAIPGRRADEQFF.

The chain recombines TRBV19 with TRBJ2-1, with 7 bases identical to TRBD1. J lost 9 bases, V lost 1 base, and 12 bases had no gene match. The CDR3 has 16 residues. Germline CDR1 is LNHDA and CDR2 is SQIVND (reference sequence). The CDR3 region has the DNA TGTGCCAGTAGTATAGGAGACAGGGTATCGCAAAGTGAGCAGTTCTTC. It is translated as CASSIGDRVSQSEQFF. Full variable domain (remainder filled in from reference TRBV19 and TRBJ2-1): DGGITQSPKYLFRKEGQNVTLSCEQNLNHDAMYWYRQDPGQGLRLIYYSQIVNDFQKGDIAEGYSVSREKKESFPLTVTSAQKNPTAFYLCASSIGDRVSQSEQFFGPGTRLTVL.